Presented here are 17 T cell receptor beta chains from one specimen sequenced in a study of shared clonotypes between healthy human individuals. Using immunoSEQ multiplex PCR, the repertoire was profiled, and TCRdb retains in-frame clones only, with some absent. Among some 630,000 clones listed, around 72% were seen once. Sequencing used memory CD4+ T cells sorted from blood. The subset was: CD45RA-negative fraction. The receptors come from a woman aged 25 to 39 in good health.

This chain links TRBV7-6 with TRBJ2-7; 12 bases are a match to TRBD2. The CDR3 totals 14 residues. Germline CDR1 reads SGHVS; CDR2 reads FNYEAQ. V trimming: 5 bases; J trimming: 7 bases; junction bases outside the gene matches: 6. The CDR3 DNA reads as TGTGCCAGCAGCCGGACTAGCGGGGTCCGGGAGCAGTACTTC. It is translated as CASSRTSGVREQYF.

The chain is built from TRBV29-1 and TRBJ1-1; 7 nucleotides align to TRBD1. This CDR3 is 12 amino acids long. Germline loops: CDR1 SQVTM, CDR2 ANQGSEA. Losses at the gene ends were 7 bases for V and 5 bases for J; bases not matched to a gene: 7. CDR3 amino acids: CSADREVTEAFF. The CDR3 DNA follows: TGCAGCGCCGACAGGGAAGTAACTGAAGCTTTCTTT. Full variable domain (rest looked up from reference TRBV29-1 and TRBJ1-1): SAVISQKPSRDICQRGTSLTIQCQVDSQVTMMFWYRQQPGQSLTLIATANQGSEATYESGFVIDKFPISRPNLTFSTLTVSNMSPEDSSIYLCSADREVTEAFFGQGTRLTVV.

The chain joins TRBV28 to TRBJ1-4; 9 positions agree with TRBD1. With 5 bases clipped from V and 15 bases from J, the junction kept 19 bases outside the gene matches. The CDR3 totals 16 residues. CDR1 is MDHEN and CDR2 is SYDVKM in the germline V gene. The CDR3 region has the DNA TGTGCCAGCAGTCCGGGACAGGGAGCCAGGAGATCCTTCTTGTTTTTT. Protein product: CASSPGQGARRSFLFF.

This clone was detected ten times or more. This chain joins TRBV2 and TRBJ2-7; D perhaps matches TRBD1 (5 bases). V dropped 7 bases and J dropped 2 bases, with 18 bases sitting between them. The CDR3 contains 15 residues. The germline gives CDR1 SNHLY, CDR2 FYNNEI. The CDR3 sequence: CASTPPTGAAYEQYF. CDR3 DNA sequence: TGTGCCAGCACCCCCCCCACAGGAGCCGCCTACGAGCAGTACTTC.

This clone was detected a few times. The CDR3 loop is CASSLDRVSQPQHF. The CDR3 nucleotides are TGTGCCAGCAGCTTAGATCGGGTCAGTCAGCCCCAGCATTTT. This sequence joins TRBV11-2 and TRBJ1-5; unclear D gene. Germline V CDR1 and CDR2: SGHAT, FQNNGV. The CDR3 contains 14 residues. The V end was cut by 0 bases, the J end by 6 bases, with 9 bases between. The full variable domain, completed using reference TRBV11-2 and TRBJ1-5, is EAGVAQSPRYKIIEKRQSVAFWCNPISGHATLYWYQQILGQGPKLLIQFQNNGVVDDSQLPKDRFSAERLKGVDSTLKIQPAKLEDSAVYLCASSLDRVSQPQHFGDGTRLSIL.

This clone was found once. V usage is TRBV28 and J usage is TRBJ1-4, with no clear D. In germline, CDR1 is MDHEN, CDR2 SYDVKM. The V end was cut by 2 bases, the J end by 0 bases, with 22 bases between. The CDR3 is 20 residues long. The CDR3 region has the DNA TGTGCCAGCAGTTTAGAGAGGCGGTTCGGACGGATAGCAACTAATGAAAAACTGTTTTTT. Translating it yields CASSLERRFGRIATNEKLFF.

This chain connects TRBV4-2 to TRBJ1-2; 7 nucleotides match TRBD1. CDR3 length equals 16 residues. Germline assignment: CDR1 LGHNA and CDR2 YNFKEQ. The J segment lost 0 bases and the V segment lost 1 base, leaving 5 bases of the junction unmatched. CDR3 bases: TGTGCCAGCAGCCAAGTGGGGGACAGTCCTAACTATGGCTACACCTTC. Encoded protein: CASSQVGDSPNYGYTF.

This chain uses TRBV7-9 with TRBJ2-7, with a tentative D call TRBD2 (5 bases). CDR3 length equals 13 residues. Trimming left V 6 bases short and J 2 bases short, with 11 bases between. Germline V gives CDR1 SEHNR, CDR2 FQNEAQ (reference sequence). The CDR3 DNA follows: TGTGCCAGCAGGAAACCGGGGACCTACGAGCAGTACTTC. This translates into CASRKPGTYEQYF.

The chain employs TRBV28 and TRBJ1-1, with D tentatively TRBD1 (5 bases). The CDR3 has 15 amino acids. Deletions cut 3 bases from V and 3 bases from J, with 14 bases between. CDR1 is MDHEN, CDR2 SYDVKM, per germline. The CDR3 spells CASSFSSRVDTEAFF. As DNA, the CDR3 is TGTGCCAGCAGTTTTAGCAGCAGGGTGGACACTGAAGCTTTCTTT.

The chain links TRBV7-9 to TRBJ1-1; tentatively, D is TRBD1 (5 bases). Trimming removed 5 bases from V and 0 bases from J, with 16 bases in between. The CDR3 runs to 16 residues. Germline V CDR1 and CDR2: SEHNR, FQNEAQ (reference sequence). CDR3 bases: TGTGCCAGCAGCCCGACCGGGGGACGGATGAACACTGAAGCTTTCTTT. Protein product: CASSPTGGRMNTEAFF. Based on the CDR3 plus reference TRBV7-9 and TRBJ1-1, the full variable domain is DTGVSQNPRHKITKRGQNVTFRCDPISEHNRLYWYRQTLGQGPEFLTYFQNEAQLEKSRLLSDRFSAERPKGSFSTLEIQRTEQGDSAMYLCASSPTGGRMNTEAFFGQGTRLTVV.

CDR3 sequence reads: CASSLVRDRLVDYEQYF. The CDR3 region has the DNA TGTGCCAGCAGCTTGGTTAGGGACAGGCTAGTTGACTACGAGCAGTACTTC. The V call is TRBV7-8, the J call TRBJ2-7; the match to TRBD1 covers 8 bases. This CDR3 comprises 17 residues. The V and J ends lost 3 bases and 3 bases, in that order; junction bases with no gene match: 13. Germline V lookup: CDR1 SGHVS, CDR2 FQNEAQ.

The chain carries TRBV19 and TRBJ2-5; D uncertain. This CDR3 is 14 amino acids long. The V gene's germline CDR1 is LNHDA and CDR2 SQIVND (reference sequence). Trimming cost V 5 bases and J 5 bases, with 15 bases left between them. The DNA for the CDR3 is TGTGCCAGTAGTCATGGACCCCCCGGCGAGACCCAGTACTTC. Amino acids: CASSHGPPGETQYF.

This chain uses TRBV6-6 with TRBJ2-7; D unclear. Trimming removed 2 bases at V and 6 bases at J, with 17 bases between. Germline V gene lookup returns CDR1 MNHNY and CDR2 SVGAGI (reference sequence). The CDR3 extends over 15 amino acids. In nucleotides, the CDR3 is TGTGCCAGCAGTTACCCCCAGTTTGGGCTCGGCGAGCAGTACTTC. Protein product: CASSYPQFGLGEQYF.

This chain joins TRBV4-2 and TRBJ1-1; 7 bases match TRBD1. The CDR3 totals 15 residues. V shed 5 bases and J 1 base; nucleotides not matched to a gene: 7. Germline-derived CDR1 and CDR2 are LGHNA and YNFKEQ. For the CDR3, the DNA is TGTGCCAGCAGCTTGGATAACAGGGGGAACACTGAAGCTTTCTTT. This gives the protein CASSLDNRGNTEAFF.

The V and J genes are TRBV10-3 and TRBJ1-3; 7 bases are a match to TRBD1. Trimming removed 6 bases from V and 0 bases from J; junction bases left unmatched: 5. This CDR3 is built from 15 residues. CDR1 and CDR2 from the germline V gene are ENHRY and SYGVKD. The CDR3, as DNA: TGTGCCATCAGCCCGGGACAGAGCTCTGGAAACACCATATATTTT. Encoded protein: CAISPGQSSGNTIYF.

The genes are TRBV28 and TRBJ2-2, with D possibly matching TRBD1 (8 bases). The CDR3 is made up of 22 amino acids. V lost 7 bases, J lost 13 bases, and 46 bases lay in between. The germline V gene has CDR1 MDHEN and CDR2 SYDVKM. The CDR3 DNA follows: TGTGCCAGCACCTTGAGGGCAGGGGGCCCCTTCCGCCCCCTGTCCCAAGCGGGGCGGCTGTTTTTT. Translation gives CASTLRAGGPFRPLSQAGRLFF.

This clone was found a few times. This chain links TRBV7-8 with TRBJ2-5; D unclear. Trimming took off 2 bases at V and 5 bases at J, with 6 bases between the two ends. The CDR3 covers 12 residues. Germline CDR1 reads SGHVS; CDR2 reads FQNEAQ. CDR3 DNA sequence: TGTGCCAGCAGCTTATTCGAGGAGACCCAGTACTTC. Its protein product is CASSLFEETQYF.